This T cell receptor (beta chain) was found in a study of blood T cells in healthy people across ages. The length of the CDR3 is 15 residues. Per germline, CDR1 SEHNR and CDR2 FQNEAQ (reference sequence). The J segment lost 7 bases and the V segment lost 6 bases, leaving 13 bases of the junction unmatched. Study results and caveats: Unknown CMV status may confound age-related changes in expanded clones. In long-lived donors, naive CD4+ cell counts and diversity exceeded those of aged donors.

Sample-barcoded 5' priming and a J-beta primer mix drove a second PCR of roughly 6 to 12 cycles. Each CDR3 protein gets one entry after TCRdb re-called the 5' RACE reads with MiXCR. The data show about 1.6 million distinct CDR3 sequences, about 32% seen once. This clonotype was seen a few times. Its antigen is unidentified. The sequence was obtained from a woman in her 30s in good health. The chain employs TRBV7-9 and TRBJ2-3; 7 bases are shared with TRBD2. Specimen: blood. In nucleotides, the CDR3 is TGTGCCAGCAGTCTTCTAGCGGAGGAGAGGAATACGCAGTATTTT. It specifies CASSLLAEERNTQYF.